This T cell receptor beta chain stems from a study of blood T cell repertoires in COVID-19. Turning to the study itself: Samples taken during acute and convalescent COVID-19 were collected in the United States, Italy and Spain. Sample material is recorded as cDNA or gDNA derived from T cells, B-cell-depleted T cells, or PBMCs.

With V trimmed by 2 bases and J by 7 bases, 6 bases remained unmatched. CDR1 and CDR2 from the germline V gene are MDHEN and SYDVKM. The CDR3 consists of 15 residues. In the authors' workflow: Estimation of nucleated cell counts was performed using reference gene primer amplification. The method was immunoSEQ multiplex PCR; TCRdb's version includes in-frame clones alone and lacks a portion of them. V and J calls and clone size are given by that table; D and trimming were obtained from the DNA. The top ten hold 10% to 15% of the sample, which has some 140,000 clones, approximately 85% seen once. The receptor was derived from a human donor in a cohort sampled during active COVID-19. The specimen was peripheral blood. The rearrangement links TRBV28 to TRBJ1-5, with 9 nucleotides matching TRBD1. The CDR3 nucleotides read TGTGCCAGCAGTTTAAGGACAGGGGACGTGCAGCCCCAGCATTTT. Amino acid sequence: CASSLRTGDVQPQHF.